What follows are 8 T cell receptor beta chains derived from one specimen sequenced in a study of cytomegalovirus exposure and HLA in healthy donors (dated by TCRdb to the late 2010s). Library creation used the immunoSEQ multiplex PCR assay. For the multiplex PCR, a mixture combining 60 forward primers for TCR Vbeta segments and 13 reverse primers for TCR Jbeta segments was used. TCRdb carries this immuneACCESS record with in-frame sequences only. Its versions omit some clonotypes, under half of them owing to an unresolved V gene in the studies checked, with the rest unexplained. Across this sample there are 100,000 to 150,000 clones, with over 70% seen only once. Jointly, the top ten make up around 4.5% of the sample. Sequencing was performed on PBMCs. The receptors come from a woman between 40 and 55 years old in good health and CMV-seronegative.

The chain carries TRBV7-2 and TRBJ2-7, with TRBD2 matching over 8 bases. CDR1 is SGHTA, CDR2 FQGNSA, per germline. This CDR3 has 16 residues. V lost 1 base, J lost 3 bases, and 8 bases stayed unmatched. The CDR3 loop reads CASSLEVAGPFYEQYF. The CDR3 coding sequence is TGTGCCAGCAGCTTAGAGGTAGCGGGGCCATTCTACGAGCAGTACTTC.

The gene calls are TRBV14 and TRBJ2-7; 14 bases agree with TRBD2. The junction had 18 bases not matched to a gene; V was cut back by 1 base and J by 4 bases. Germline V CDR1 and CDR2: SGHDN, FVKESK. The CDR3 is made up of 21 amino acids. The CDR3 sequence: CASSQGVVGLAGDGWRYEQYF. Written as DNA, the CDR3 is TGTGCCAGCAGCCAAGGAGTGGTGGGACTAGCGGGAGATGGCTGGCGATACGAGCAGTACTTC.

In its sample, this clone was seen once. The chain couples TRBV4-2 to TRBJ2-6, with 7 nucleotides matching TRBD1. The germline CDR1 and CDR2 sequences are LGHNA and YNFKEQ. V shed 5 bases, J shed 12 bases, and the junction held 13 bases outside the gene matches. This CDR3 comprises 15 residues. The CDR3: CASSVTGRGAVVLTF. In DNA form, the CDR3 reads TGTGCCAGCAGCGTGACAGGGAGAGGGGCGGTCGTCCTGACTTTC.

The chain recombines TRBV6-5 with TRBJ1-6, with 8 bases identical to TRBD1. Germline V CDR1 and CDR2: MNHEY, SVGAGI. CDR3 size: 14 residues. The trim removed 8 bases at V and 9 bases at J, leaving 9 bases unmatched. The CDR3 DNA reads TGTGCCAGCCATTCGACAGGGGTGGGTTCACCCCTCCACTTT. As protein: CASHSTGVGSPLHF.

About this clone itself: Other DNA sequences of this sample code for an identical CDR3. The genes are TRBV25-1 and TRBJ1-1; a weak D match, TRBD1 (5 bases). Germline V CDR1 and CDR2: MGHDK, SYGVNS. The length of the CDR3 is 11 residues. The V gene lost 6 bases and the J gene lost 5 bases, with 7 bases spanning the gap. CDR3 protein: CASRGGTEAFF. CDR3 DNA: TGTGCCAGCAGGGGGGGTACTGAAGCTTTCTTT.

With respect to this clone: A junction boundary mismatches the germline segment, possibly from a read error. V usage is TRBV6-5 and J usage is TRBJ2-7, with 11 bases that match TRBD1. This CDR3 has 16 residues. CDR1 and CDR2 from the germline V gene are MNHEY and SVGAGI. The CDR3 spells CASSYGVGTGGDDQYF. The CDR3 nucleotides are TGTGCCAGCAGTTACGGCGTAGGGACAGGGGGGGACGACCAGTACTTC.

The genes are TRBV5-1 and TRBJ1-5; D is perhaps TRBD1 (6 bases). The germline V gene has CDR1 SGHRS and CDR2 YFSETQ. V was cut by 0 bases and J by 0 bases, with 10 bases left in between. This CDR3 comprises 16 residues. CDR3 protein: CASSLGDIYSNQPQHF. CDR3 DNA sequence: TGCGCCAGCAGCTTGGGGGACATATATAGCAATCAGCCCCAGCATTTT.

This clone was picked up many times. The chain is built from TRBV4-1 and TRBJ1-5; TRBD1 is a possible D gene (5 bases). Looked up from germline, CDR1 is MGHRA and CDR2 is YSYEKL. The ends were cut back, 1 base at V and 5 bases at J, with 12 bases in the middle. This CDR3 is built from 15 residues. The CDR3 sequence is CASSQGGLGYQPQHF. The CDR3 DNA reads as TGCGCCAGCAGCCAAGGGGGACTCGGATATCAGCCCCAGCATTTT.